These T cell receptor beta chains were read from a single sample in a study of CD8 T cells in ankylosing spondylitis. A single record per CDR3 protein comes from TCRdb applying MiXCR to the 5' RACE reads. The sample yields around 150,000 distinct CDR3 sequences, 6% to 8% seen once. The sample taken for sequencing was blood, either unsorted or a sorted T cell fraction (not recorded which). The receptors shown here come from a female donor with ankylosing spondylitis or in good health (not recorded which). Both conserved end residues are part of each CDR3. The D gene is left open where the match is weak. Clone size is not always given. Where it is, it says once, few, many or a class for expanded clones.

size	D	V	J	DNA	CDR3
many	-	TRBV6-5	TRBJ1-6	TGTGCCAGCAGTTACCTCACAGGGAAGGGATCACCCCTCCACTTT	CASSYLTGKGSPLHF
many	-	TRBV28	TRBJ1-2	TGTGCCAGCAGTTATAACTATGGCTACACCTTC	CASSYNYGYTF
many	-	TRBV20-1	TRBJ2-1	TGCAGTGCTAGAGGCGCGAGCAATGAGCAGTTCTTC	CSARGASNEQFF
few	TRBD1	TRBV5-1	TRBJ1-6	TGCGCCAGCAGCTTCGGGACAGCAAATTCAGCCCTCCACTTT	CASSFGTANSALHF
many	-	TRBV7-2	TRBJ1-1	TGTGCCAGCAGCTTTGTCGGCACTGAAGCTTTCTTT	CASSFVGTEAFF
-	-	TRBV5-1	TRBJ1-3	TGCGCCAGCAGCTGGGAGTCAACCCCCTCTGGAAACACCATATATTTT	CASSWESTPSGNTIYF
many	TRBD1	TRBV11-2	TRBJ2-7	TGTGCCAGCAGGATCCCCGGGACAGGGACCTACGAGCAGTACTTC	CASRIPGTGTYEQYF
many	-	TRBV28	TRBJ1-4	TGTGCCAGCAGCCCTCCCAGGGTAGGAGAAAAACTGTTTTTT	CASSPPRVGEKLFF
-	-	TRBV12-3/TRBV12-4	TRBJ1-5	TGTGCCAGCAGTTTAAAAACAGGAGATAGCAATCAGCTCCAGCATTTT	CASSLKTGDSNQLQHF
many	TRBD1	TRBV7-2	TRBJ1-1	TGTGCCAGCGGACAGGACTTTAACACTGAAGCTTTCTTT	CASGQDFNTEAFF
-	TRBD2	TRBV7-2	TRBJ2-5	TGTGCCAGCAGCTTAGTCGGGGGGGCGGATGGGACCCAGTACTTC	CASSLVGGADGTQYF
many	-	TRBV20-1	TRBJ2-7	TGCAGTGCCCTAAGAAAAGGGCCCTACGAGCAGTACTTC	CSALRKGPYEQYF
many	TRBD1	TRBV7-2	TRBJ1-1	TGTGCCAGCAGCTTTTTAGAAGGGGGCCGGACTGAAGCTTTCTTT	CASSFLEGGRTEAFF
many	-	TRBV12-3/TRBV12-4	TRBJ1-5	TGTGCCAGCACCTCTCAGGACGGGAGCAATCAGCCCCAGCATTTT	CASTSQDGSNQPQHF
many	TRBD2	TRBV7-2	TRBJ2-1	TGTGCCAGCAGCTTGGGGCTTTTTACGGGGGGAACCTACAATGAGCAGTTCTTC	CASSLGLFTGGTYNEQFF
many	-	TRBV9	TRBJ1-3	TGTGCCAGCAGCAAGGGGGGGGGAGACACCATATATTTT	CASSKGGGDTIYF
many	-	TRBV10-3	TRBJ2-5	TGTGCCATCAGTGATAGGGGTGGGGAGACCCAGTACTTC	CAISDRGGETQYF
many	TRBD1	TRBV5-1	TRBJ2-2	TGCGCCAGCAGCTGGGACAGTGCCGGGGAGCTGTTTTTT	CASSWDSAGELFF
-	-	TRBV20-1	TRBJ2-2	TGCAGTGCCCCGAGACGTGGGTCAAACACCGGGGAGCTGTTTTTT	CSAPRRGSNTGELFF
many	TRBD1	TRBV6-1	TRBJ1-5	TGTGCCAGCAAAATGACAGGGCAAACCCAGCCCCAGCATTTT	CASKMTGQTQPQHF
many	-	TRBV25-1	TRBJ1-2	TGTGCCAGCAGTGCCTCGGGGGACGGCTATGGCTACACCTTC	CASSASGDGYGYTF
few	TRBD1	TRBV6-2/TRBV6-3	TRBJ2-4	TGTGCCAGCAGTACAATCACAGGGGTGAGCATTCAGTACTTC	CASSTITGVSIQYF
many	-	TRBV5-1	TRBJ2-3	TGCGCCAGCAGAAACGGCGGGGGCGCAGATACGCAGTATTTT	CASRNGGGADTQYF
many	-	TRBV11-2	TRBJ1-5	TGTGCCAGCAGCTTAGATCCCCCCAGCGTAGTAAATCAGCCCCAGCATTTT	CASSLDPPSVVNQPQHF
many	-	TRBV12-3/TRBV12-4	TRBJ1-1	TGTGCCAGCAGTTCCCCTTTTCGGGACGGGAACACTGAAGCTTTCTTT	CASSSPFRDGNTEAFF
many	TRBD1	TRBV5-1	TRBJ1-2	TGCGCCAGCAGCTTGGAAGGACAGGGCTATGGCTACACCTTC	CASSLEGQGYGYTF
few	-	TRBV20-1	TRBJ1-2	TGCAGTGCTAGAGATACCCGGAGCTATGGCTACACCTTC	CSARDTRSYGYTF
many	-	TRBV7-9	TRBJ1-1	TGTGCCAGCAGCTTAGTCTTCGGCGGTGAAGCTTTCTTT	CASSLVFGGEAFF
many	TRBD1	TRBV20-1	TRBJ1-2	TGCAGTGCTAGGGGCGGACAGGCGATTGGCTACACCTTC	CSARGGQAIGYTF
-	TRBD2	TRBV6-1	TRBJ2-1	TGTGCCAGCAGTGAGTGGTGGACCGGGGCGGGGGGCGACAATGAGCAGTTCTTC	CASSEWWTGAGGDNEQFF
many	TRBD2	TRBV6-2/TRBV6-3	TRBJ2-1	TGTGCCAGCAGAGTTAGCGGGGGCTCCTACAATGAGCAGTTCTTC	CASRVSGGSYNEQFF
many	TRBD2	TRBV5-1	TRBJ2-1	TGCGCCAGCAGCCCCTACCGCCGGGGGGGCATGTACAATGAGCAGTTCTTC	CASSPYRRGGMYNEQFF
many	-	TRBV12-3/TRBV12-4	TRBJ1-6	TGTGCCAGCAGTTTAAATTCTGGATCGGGGGTCGGTAATTCACCCCTCCACTTT	CASSLNSGSGVGNSPLHF
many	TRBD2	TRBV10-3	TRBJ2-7	TGTGCCATCGCGAAGCGGGGGGGCCCCAACGAGCAGTACTTC	CAIAKRGGPNEQYF
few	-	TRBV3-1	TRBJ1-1	TGTGCCAGCAGCCAAGGAGTCTTCGTCACTGAAGCTTTCTTT	CASSQGVFVTEAFF
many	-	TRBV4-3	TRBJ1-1	TGCGCCAGCAGCCAAGAGAGAACGGCGGCTACTGAAGCTTTCTTT	CASSQERTAATEAFF
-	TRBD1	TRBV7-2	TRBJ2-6	TGTGCCAGCAGCTTGACAGGGGTGTTCGGGGCCAACGTCCTGACTTTC	CASSLTGVFGANVLTF
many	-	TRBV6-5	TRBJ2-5	TGTGCCAGCAGCATCATGGGAGAGACCCAGTACTTC	CASSIMGETQYF
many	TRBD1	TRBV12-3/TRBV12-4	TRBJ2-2	TGTGCCAGCAGCTACCGGGACAGGGGCACCGGGGAGCTGTTTTTT	CASSYRDRGTGELFF
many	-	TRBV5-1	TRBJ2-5	TGCGCCAGCAGCTTGACAGGGAATCAAGAGACCCAGTACTTC	CASSLTGNQETQYF
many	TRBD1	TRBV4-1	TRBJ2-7	TGCGCCAGCAGCCCCTCGGGACAGGGAGCCTACGAGCAGTACTTC	CASSPSGQGAYEQYF
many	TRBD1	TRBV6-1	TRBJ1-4	TGTGCCAGCAGTGAATCGTCAGGGGGAGAAAAACTGTTTTTT	CASSESSGGEKLFF
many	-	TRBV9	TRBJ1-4	TGTGCCAGCAGCGTAGGGACCGTTGCAACTAATGAAAAACTGTTTTTT	CASSVGTVATNEKLFF
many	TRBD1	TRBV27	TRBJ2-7	TGTGCCAGCAGCCGAATTCAGGGGGCCCACGAGCAGTACTTC	CASSRIQGAHEQYF
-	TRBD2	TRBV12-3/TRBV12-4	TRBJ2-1	TGTGCCAGCAAGGTAGCGGGGGGCAATGAGCAGTTCTTC	CASKVAGGNEQFF
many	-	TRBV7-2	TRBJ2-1	TGTGCCGGGTCGACCGATGGTTACAATGAGCAGTTCTTC	CAGSTDGYNEQFF
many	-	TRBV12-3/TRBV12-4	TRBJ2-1	TGTGCCAGCTACGTGGGCCACAATGAGCAGTTCTTC	CASYVGHNEQFF
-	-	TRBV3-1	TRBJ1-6	TGTGCCAGCAGCCCAGGGTTGCCCTATAATTCACCCCTCCACTTT	CASSPGLPYNSPLHF
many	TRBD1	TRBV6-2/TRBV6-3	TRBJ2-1	TGTGCCAGCAGGCAACCGGGACAGGGCAATGAGCAGTTCTTC	CASRQPGQGNEQFF
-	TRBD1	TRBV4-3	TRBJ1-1	TGCGCCAGCAGCCTTTCTAGGACAGGAAACACTGAAGCTTTCTTT	CASSLSRTGNTEAFF
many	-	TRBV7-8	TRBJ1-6	TGTGCCAGCAGCTTAGCCTCAGGGCGAGGGAATTCACCCCTCCACTTT	CASSLASGRGNSPLHF
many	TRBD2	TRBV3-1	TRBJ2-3	TGTGCCAGCAGCCAAGATACTAGCGGGGCCTCCGATACGCAGTATTTT	CASSQDTSGASDTQYF
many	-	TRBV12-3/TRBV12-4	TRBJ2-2	TGTGCCAGCAGGCTAGCGCCTACGAACACCGGGGAGCTGTTTTTT	CASRLAPTNTGELFF
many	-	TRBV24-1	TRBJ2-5	TGTGCCACCAGTGATCCTGGGTTGGCAGAGACCCAGTACTTC	CATSDPGLAETQYF